Here is one TCR beta chain with its context. Per the study methods: Amplified reference gene primers provided the basis for estimating nucleated cell counts. TCRdb's table, derived via immunoSEQ multiplex PCR, lists solely in-frame clones and lacks some. Clonal size and the V and J genes are those of that table, whereas D and trimming came from the DNA. The table includes tens of thousands of clones, 75% to 90% detected once. The V gene lost 5 bases and the J gene lost 5 bases, with 12 bases spanning the gap. CDR1 and CDR2 from the germline V gene are LNHDA and SQIVND (reference sequence). The CDR3 is made up of 13 amino acids. These data originate in a study of blood T cell repertoires in COVID-19. Study overall: COVID-19 samples from acute and convalescent phases originated in the United States, Italy and Spain.

Enrolment of Seattle patients took place during active infection, and they were followed longitudinally. Material for sequencing was peripheral blood. The sequence was collected from a man younger than 40 with COVID-19, enrolled during active disease. The chain has TRBV19 and TRBJ2-5, with D tentatively TRBD1 (6 bases). CDR3 amino acids: CASSRQRGETQYF. CDR3 coding DNA: TGTGCCAGTAGTCGACAGAGGGGGGAGACCCAGTACTTC.